This T cell receptor beta chain was observed in a study of control samples from healthy donors and cancer patients. Trimming removed 1 base from V and 5 bases from J, with 8 bases in between. CDR3 size: 13 residues. Germline CDR1 is PRHDT and CDR2 is FYEKMQ (reference sequence). Clones were read by immunoSEQ multiplex PCR, and TCRdb kept only the in-frame ones, dropping some. The sample holds about 190,000 clones; about 90% are singletons and the top ten take 1.8%. Sequences were obtained from blood. This chain links TRBV13 with TRBJ1-2; the D is unclear. The receptor comes from a man in his thirties or forties in good health. CDR3 sequence (DNA): TGTGCCAGCAGCTTAGTTCGGGGTTATGGCTACACCTTC. Its protein product is CASSLVRGYGYTF.